This T cell receptor beta chain emerged from a study of cytomegalovirus exposure and HLA in healthy donors. Study background: According to later analysis, the same platform produced the 90 to 150 validation and under 700 first-cohort repertoires.

This CDR3 has 16 amino acids. V lost 1 base, J lost 1 base, and 14 bases lay in between. Looked up from germline, CDR1 is SGHRS and CDR2 is YFSETQ. Regarding the study as a whole: Later, an analysis found that TCR clusters from the first cohort tended to co-occur in the roughly 110 validation repertoires.

Data came from immunoSEQ multiplex PCR; TCRdb stores just in-frame clones and leaves some out. Counted here are tens of thousands of clones, approximately 91% occurring once; the ten biggest clones make up about 1.9%. Separation from the roughly 600-subject first cohort characterized the roughly 120-subject validation cohort, to which the donors belonged. Turning to this clone: Its antigen is not known.

The sequence was obtained from a man in his thirties or forties in good health and CMV-seronegative. The sample consisted of PBMCs. This rearrangement joins TRBV5-1 to TRBJ2-5, with D perhaps matching TRBD1 (6 bases). Here the CDR3 DNA reads TGCGCCAGCAGCTTGCGTCTAGGGGGTCGCCAAGAGACCCAGTACTTC. It encodes CASSLRLGGRQETQYF.